This TCR beta chain was profiled in a study of blood T cell repertoires in COVID-19. V lost 2 bases and J lost 0, with 15 bases in between. CDR3 length: 17 residues. Germline V CDR1 and CDR2: SGHDT, YYEEEE. Repertoires were generated with immunoSEQ multiplex PCR, while TCRdb's copy carries only in-frame clones and drops some. The profile shows 200,000 to 300,000 clones, approximately 88% of them singletons. What was sequenced was PBMCs or T cells enriched from blood (not recorded which). The receptor comes from a woman aged 35 to 49 with acute COVID-19. The chain joins TRBV5-6 to TRBJ1-3; D is unresolved. Written as DNA, the CDR3 is TGTGCCAGCAGCTTTCTCCCCGAAGTGAGCTCTGGAAACACCATATATTTT. This sequence encodes CASSFLPEVSSGNTIYF.